This T cell receptor beta chain is drawn from a study of vaccination and CD4 T cells after COVID-19. At the level of the study: Post-COVID samples had a sampling time that fell a median roughly 98 days after diagnosis (range 35 to 161). Culture controls were given either a CEFX pool, an HIV-1 Nef pool, or no peptide.

Concerning this clonotype itself: Its target is not known.

CDR3 size: 20 residues. The V and J ends lost 1 base and 2 bases respectively, with 21 bases between them. Germline loops: CDR1 MNHNS, CDR2 SASEGT. Treatment of the sample: roughly 11-day PBMC culture with coronavirus spike peptide pools or control peptides (ViraFEST assay). Peptide-pool expansion of antigen-specific T cells preceded TCR sequencing in ViraFEST. Sequencing of DNA taken from cultured CD4+ T cells relied on the Oncomine TCR Beta short-read assay. MiXCR, applied by TCRdb to the PCR reads, yields one record per CDR3 protein. The sample includes 9,100 or so distinct CDR3 sequences, about 21% of them seen just once.

The clonotype was recovered from a human donor with COVID-19. J is TRBJ2-6 and V is TRBV6-1, with D perhaps TRBD1 (7 bases). Sequencing was done on a sample of cultured CD4+ T cells from blood. The CDR3 DNA sequence: TGTGCCAGCAGTGAAGAAAGTGTCAGGGGGGTGGGGGCTGGGGCCAACGTCCTGACTTTC. Protein product: CASSEESVRGVGAGANVLTF.